Described below is a single T cell receptor (beta chain) sequence and its context. Its antigen remains unidentified. The data derive from a study of vaccination and CD4 T cells after COVID-19. The wider study: Six males and four females constituted the convalescent cohort, two of whom were Hispanic. Participants were vaccinated with two doses, given as either BNT162b2 or mRNA-1273 vaccine.

General observations from the study: The median count of SARS-CoV-2-reactive clonotypes rose from about 20 to 38, not significantly.

V lost 3 bases and J lost 4; bases outside the gene matches: 9. The CDR3 covers 14 residues. The germline V gene encodes CDR1 DFQATT and CDR2 SNEGSKA (reference sequence). The sample's treatment: roughly 11-day PBMC culture with coronavirus spike peptide pools or control peptides (ViraFEST assay). The study sequenced cultured CD4+ T cell DNA using the Oncomine TCR Beta short-read assay. Cultured CD4+ T cells were the source of extracted genomic DNA. MiXCR, run by TCRdb on the PCR reads, gives a single entry per CDR3 protein. The table records roughly 5,300 distinct CDR3 sequences, about half of them present only once.

Material for sequencing was CD4+ T cells from blood, cultured in vitro. This receptor was obtained from a human donor who had recovered from COVID-19. The chain links TRBV20-1 to TRBJ2-7; 7 bases are a match to TRBD1. CDR3 residues: CSASIRTGTYEQYF. The CDR3 nucleotides read TGCAGTGCTAGTATTCGGACAGGTACATACGAGCAGTACTTC.